This T cell receptor (beta chain) was obtained from a study of blood T cell repertoires in COVID-19. At the level of the study: Sites across the United States, Italy and Spain contributed samples from acute and convalescent COVID-19. PBMCs, B-cell-depleted T cells, or T cells provided the cDNA or gDNA that made up the material.

Seattle patients were enrolled during active infection and followed longitudinally. Authors' processing steps: Reference gene primer amplification gave estimated nucleated cell counts. The method was immunoSEQ multiplex PCR; TCRdb's version includes in-frame clones alone and lacks a portion of them. The V and J calls and clone size are taken from that table; D and trimming were inferred from the DNA. The data contain roughly 240,000 clones, 65% to 90% of them singletons. Germline V gives CDR1 LGHNA, CDR2 YNFKEQ. The CDR3 runs to 16 residues. The V end was cut by 5 bases, the J end by 0 bases, with 15 bases between.

V usage is TRBV4-2 and J usage is TRBJ2-3; TRBD2 is a possible D gene (5 bases). The source material was peripheral blood. The TCR sequence derives from a man between 50 and 59 years old with COVID-19, enrolled during active disease. Written as DNA, the CDR3 is TGTGCCAGCAGCTCCACGTTTGGCGGGAGCACAGATACGCAGTATTTT. Amino acids: CASSSTFGGSTDTQYF.